The entry below gives a single T cell receptor beta chain sequence along with its context. Its target is not known. TCRdb ran MiXCR on the 5' RACE reads and lists one entry per CDR3 protein. The sample shows tens of thousands of distinct CDR3 sequences, roughly 16% of them seen only once. The data were obtained in a study of early T cells in non-severe SARS-CoV-2 infection. There are 15 residues in the CDR3. Germline loops: CDR1 SEHNR, CDR2 FQNEAQ (reference sequence). V gave up 2 bases and J gave up 5 bases, with 16 bases separating them. Points from the study as a whole: Private and CD4 specificities were missed by VDJdb matching, which favored anti-spike CD8 responses.

Sequencing used whole blood. The origin of this receptor is an adult who was a healthcare worker with PCR-confirmed SARS-CoV-2 infection or an uninfected control (not recorded which). The chain combines TRBV7-9 with TRBJ2-7; D may correspond to TRBD1 or TRBD2 (7 bases each). The CDR3 loop is CASSLRPGGGNEQYF. CDR3 in DNA: TGTGCCAGCAGCTTAAGGCCAGGGGGAGGGAACGAGCAGTACTTC. The full variable domain, rest sourced from reference TRBV7-9 and TRBJ2-7, is DTGVSQNPRHKITKRGQNVTFRCDPISEHNRLYWYRQTLGQGPEFLTYFQNEAQLEKSRLLSDRFSAERPKGSFSTLEIQRTEQGDSAMYLCASSLRPGGGNEQYFGPGTRLTVT.